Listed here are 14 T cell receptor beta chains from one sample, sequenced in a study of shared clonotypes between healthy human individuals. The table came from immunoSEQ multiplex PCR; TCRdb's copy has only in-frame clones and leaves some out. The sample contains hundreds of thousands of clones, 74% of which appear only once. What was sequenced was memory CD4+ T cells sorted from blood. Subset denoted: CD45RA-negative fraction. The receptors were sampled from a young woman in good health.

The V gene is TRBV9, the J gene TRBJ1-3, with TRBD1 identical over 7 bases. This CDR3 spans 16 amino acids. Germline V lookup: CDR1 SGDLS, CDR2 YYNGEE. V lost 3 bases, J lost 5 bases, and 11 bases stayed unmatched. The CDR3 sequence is CASSGSGTAERNTIYF. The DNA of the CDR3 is TGTGCCAGCAGCGGATCCGGGACAGCGGAAAGAAACACCATATATTTT.

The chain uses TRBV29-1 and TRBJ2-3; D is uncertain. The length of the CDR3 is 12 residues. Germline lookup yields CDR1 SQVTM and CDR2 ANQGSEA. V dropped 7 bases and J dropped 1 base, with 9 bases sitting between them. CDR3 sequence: CSDETGTDTQYF. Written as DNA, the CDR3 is TGCAGCGATGAGACGGGCACAGATACGCAGTATTTT.

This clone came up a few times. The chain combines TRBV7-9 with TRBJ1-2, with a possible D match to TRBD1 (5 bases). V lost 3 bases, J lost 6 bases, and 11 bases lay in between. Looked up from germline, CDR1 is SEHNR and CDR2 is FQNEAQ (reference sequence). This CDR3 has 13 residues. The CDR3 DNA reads TGTGCCAGCAGCTTGCAAGGGGAGGATGGCTACACCTTC. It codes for CASSLQGEDGYTF.

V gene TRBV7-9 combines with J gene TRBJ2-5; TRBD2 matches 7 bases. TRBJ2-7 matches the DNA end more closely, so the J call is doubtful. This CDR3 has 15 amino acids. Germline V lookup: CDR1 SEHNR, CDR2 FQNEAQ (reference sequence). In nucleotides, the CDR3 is TGTGCCAGCAGCTTAGGCCGGGGACTACTCTACGAGCAGTACTTC. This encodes CASSLGRGLLYEQYF.

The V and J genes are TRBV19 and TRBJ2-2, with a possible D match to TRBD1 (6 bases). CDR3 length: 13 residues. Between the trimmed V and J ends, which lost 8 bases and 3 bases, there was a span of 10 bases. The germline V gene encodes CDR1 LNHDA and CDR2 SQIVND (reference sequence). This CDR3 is CASSDRDTGELFF. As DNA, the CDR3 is TGTGCCAGTTCGGACAGAGACACCGGGGAGCTGTTTTTT.

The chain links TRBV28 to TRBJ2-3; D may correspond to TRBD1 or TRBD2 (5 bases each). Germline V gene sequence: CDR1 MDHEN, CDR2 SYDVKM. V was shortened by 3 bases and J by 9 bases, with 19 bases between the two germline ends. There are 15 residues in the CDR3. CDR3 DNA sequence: TGTGCCAGCAGTTTCCCAGGGACGGGTTTAGGGACGCAGTATTTT. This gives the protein CASSFPGTGLGTQYF.

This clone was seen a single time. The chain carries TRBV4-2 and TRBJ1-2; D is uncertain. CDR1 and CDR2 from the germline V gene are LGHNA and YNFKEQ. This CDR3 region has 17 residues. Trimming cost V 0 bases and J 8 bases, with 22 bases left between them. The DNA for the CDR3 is TGTGCCAGCAGCCAAGAATGGGGAACCGATTCATCGGGGGGCTACACCTTC. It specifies CASSQEWGTDSSGGYTF.

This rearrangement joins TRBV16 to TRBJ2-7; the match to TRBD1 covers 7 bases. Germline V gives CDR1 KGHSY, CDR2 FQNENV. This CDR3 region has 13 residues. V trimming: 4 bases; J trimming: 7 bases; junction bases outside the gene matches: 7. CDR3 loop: CASSRTGRGEQYF. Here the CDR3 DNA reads TGTGCCAGCAGCCGGACAGGACGGGGAGAGCAGTACTTC.

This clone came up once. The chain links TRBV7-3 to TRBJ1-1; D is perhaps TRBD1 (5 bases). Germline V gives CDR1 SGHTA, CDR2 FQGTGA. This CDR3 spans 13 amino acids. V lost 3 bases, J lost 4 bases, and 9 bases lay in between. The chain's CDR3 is CASSFGGGTEAFF. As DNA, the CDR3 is TGTGCCAGCAGCTTTGGGGGTGGCACTGAAGCTTTCTTT.

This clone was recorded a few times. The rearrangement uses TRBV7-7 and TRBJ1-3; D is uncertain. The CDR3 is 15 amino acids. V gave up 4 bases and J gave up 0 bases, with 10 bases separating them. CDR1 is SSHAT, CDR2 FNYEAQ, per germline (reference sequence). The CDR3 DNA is TGTGCCAGCAGCTCAAGGGCCATCTCTGGAAACACCATATATTTT. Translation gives CASSSRAISGNTIYF.

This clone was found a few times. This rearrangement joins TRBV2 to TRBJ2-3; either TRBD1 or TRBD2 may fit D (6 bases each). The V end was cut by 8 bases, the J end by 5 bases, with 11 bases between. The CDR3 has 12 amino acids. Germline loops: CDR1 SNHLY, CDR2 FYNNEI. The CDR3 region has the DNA TGTGCCAGCGTGGAGGGGGGAGATACGCAGTATTTT. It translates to CASVEGGDTQYF.

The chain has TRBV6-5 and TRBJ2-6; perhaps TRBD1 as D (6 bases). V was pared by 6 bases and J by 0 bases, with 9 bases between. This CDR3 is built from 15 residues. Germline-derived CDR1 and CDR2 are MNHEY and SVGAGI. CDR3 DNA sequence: TGTGCCAGCAGACAAGGGGGCTCTGGGGCCAACGTCCTGACTTTC. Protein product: CASRQGGSGANVLTF.

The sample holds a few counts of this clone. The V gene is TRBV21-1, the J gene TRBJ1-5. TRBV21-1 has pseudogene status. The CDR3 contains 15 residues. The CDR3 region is CASPRSRPQHQPQHF. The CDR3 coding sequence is TGTGCCAGCCCAAGGAGTCGTCCGCAACATCAGCCCCAGCATTTT.

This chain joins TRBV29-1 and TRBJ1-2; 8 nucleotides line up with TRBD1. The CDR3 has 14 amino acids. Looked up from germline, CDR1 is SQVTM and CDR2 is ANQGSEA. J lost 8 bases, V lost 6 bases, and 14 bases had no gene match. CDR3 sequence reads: CSVGTRGPGKGYTF. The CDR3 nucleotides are TGCAGCGTCGGAACCAGGGGGCCCGGGAAAGGCTACACCTTC. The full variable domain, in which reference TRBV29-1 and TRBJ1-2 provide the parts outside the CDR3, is SAVISQKPSRDICQRGTSLTIQCQVDSQVTMMFWYRQQPGQSLTLIATANQGSEATYESGFVIDKFPISRPNLTFSTLTVSNMSPEDSSIYLCSVGTRGPGKGYTFGSGTRLTVV.